The next 17 T cell receptor beta chains were all read from a single sample in a study of T cell responses to AZD1222 COVID-19 vaccine. Only in-frame clones appear in the TCRdb table, and some are missing; sequencing was by immunoSEQ multiplex PCR. Of fewer than 150,000 clones in the sample, approximately 88% were seen once. The material sequenced was peripheral blood, taken on day 0 of AZD1222 vaccination. All receptors derive from an adult in good health.

The rearrangement links TRBV7-2 to TRBJ2-3; 11 bases fit TRBD2. V was clipped by 5 bases and J by 5 bases; unmatched bases: 9. This CDR3 region has 16 residues. CDR1 SGHTA and CDR2 FQGNSA come from the germline V gene. Written as DNA, the CDR3 is TGTGCCAGCAGCATTAGCGGGGGGGCGTATATAGATACGCAGTATTTT. Protein sequence: CASSISGGAYIDTQYF.

This clone turned up a few times. The CDR3 DNA sequence: TGTGCCAGCAGCCCCCAAGGGGGGGCCTCTGGAAACACCATATATTTT. Protein sequence: CASSPQGGASGNTIYF. The chain has TRBV7-2 and TRBJ1-3; TRBD1 might be the D (6 bases). This CDR3 region has 16 residues. Deletions cut 5 bases from V and 0 bases from J, with 14 bases between. CDR1 and CDR2 (germline): SGHTA, FQGNSA.

The chain carries TRBV7-2 and TRBJ1-1; no definite D call. V lost 3 bases and J 1 base, leaving 9 bases between the germline ends. The CDR3 loop spans 14 amino acids. Germline V gene lookup returns CDR1 SGHTA and CDR2 FQGNSA. The CDR3 sequence: CASSLGNQNTEAFF. As DNA, the CDR3 is TGTGCCAGCAGCTTGGGCAATCAGAACACTGAAGCTTTCTTT.

The J gene is TRBJ1-6, the V gene TRBV7-2, with D uncertain. The V end was cut by 3 bases, the J end by 10 bases, with 4 bases between. This CDR3 is 11 amino acids long. In germline, CDR1 is SGHTA, CDR2 FQGNSA. The CDR3 reads CASSLGSPLHF. The CDR3 DNA sequence: TGTGCCAGCAGCTTGGGGTCACCCCTCCACTTT.

This sequence joins TRBV5-1 and TRBJ2-3; D is undetermined. V was shortened by 2 bases and J by 3 bases, with 19 bases between the two germline ends. CDR1 and CDR2 (germline): SGHRS, YFSETQ. The CDR3 spans 17 residues. The CDR3: CASSFEPQSGLTDTQYF. Written as DNA, the CDR3 is TGCGCCAGCAGCTTTGAACCCCAAAGTGGGTTGACAGATACGCAGTATTTT.

The rearrangement uses TRBV18 and TRBJ2-1; D is undetermined. V was trimmed by 6 bases and J by 10 bases, leaving 13 bases between them. Germline V gene lookup returns CDR1 KGHSH and CDR2 LQKENI. The CDR3 consists of 12 residues. CDR3 residues: CASSKYDEEQFF. CDR3 nucleotides: TGTGCCAGCTCCAAGTACGATGAAGAGCAGTTCTTC.

The CDR3 DNA reads as TGCGCCAGCAGCCTGACTAGGGATTCACCCCTCCACTTT. Its translation is CASSLTRDSPLHF. The chain joins TRBV5-1 to TRBJ1-6; no clear D. With 4 bases removed from V and 8 bases from J, the gap between germline ends came to 10 bases. This CDR3 has 13 residues. Germline values: CDR1 SGHRS, CDR2 YFSETQ.

The chain uses TRBV4-2 and TRBJ2-2; D is unclear. The CDR3 totals 14 residues. Per germline, CDR1 LGHNA and CDR2 YNFKEQ. The V gene lost 0 bases and the J gene lost 4 bases, with 6 bases spanning the gap. The DNA for the CDR3 is TGTGCCAGCAGCCAAGATGGGATCACCGGGGAGCTGTTTTTT. This encodes CASSQDGITGELFF.

The chain recombines TRBV4-1 with TRBJ1-5, with TRBD1 matching over 8 bases. The V gene's germline CDR1 is MGHRA and CDR2 YSYEKL. Trimming removed 3 bases from V and 6 bases from J; junction bases left unmatched: 10. The CDR3 extends over 16 amino acids. In nucleotides, the CDR3 is TGCGCCAGCAGCCAGAAGGCAGGGGGCGACGGTCAGCCCCAGCATTTT. Protein sequence: CASSQKAGGDGQPQHF.

This chain joins TRBV10-3 and TRBJ2-5; 7 positions agree with TRBD1. Trimming removed 9 bases from V and 0 bases from J; junction bases left unmatched: 4. The CDR3 is made up of 13 amino acids. Germline assignment: CDR1 ENHRY and CDR2 SYGVKD. Written as DNA, the CDR3 is TGTGCCATAAACGACAGGGACCAAGAGACCCAGTACTTC. This codes for CAINDRDQETQYF.

The J gene is TRBJ1-1, the V gene TRBV7-9, with 8 bases lining up with TRBD1. This CDR3 has 14 amino acids. Germline-derived CDR1 and CDR2 are SEHNR and FQNEAQ (reference sequence). After removal of 5 bases from V and 4 bases from J, the junction contained 6 bases not matched to a gene. The CDR3 region is CASSPFTGGTEAFF. In nucleotides, the CDR3 is TGTGCCAGCAGCCCTTTTACAGGGGGCACTGAAGCTTTCTTT.

The chain combines TRBV24-1 with TRBJ2-2; the match to TRBD1 covers 9 bases. The CDR3 is made up of 15 amino acids. V dropped 4 bases and J dropped 3; count of bases not matched to a gene: 2. The germline V gene encodes CDR1 KGHDR and CDR2 SFDVKD. CDR3 protein: CATSETGGHTGELFF. CDR3 in DNA: TGTGCCACCAGTGAAACAGGGGGCCACACCGGGGAGCTGTTTTTT.

The J gene is TRBJ1-1, the V gene TRBV7-2, with TRBD1 identical over 12 bases. Germline CDR1 reads SGHTA; CDR2 reads FQGNSA. The V gene end was trimmed by 1 base and the J gene end by 4 bases; junction bases not matched to a gene: 7. This CDR3 comprises 17 residues. The CDR3 is CASSLVPGQGAGTEAFF. In DNA, the CDR3 is TGTGCCAGCAGCTTAGTCCCGGGACAGGGGGCGGGCACTGAAGCTTTCTTT.

The genes are TRBV19 and TRBJ1-5; the match to TRBD1 covers 7 bases. Germline lookup yields CDR1 LNHDA and CDR2 SQIVND (reference sequence). The CDR3 contains 13 residues. The J segment lost 7 bases and the V segment lost 6 bases, leaving 6 bases of the junction unmatched. CDR3 protein: CASSDREGQPQHF. The DNA of the CDR3 is TGTGCCAGTAGCGACAGGGAAGGGCAGCCCCAGCATTTT.

The chain carries TRBV6-5 and TRBJ2-7; the D call may be TRBD1 or TRBD2 (7 bases each). Per the germline V gene, CDR1 is MNHEY and CDR2 is SVGAGI. This CDR3 is 15 amino acids long. Trimming left V 7 bases short and J 3 bases short, with 19 bases between. CDR3 sequence reads: CASTDLRGGSYEQYF. CDR3 sequence (DNA): TGTGCCAGCACCGATCTCAGGGGGGGGAGCTACGAGCAGTACTTC.

This sequence joins TRBV5-6 and TRBJ1-4, with 8 positions matching TRBD1. Germline V CDR1 and CDR2: SGHDT, YYEEEE. With V trimmed by 4 bases and J by 14 bases, 7 bases remained unmatched. The CDR3 extends over 12 amino acids. The CDR3 is CASSTGQGRLFF. The CDR3 nucleotides read TGTGCCAGCAGCACCGGACAGGGAAGGCTGTTTTTT.

Here the CDR3 DNA reads TGTGCCAGCAGTCCAACACCGTTGGGACCATCTTACAATTCACCCCTCCACTTT. Residues: CASSPTPLGPSYNSPLHF. This chain joins TRBV6-6 and TRBJ1-6, with a weak D call TRBD1 (5 bases). CDR1 MNHNY and CDR2 SVGAGI come from the germline V gene (reference sequence). Deletions cut 5 bases from V and 7 bases from J, with 24 bases between. The CDR3 sequence is 18 residues long.